This T cell receptor beta chain originates from a study of shared clonotypes between healthy human individuals. Study details: Three plates were used per donor for CD4 naive, three for CD4 memory, two for CD8 naive and one for CD8 memory.

Selected positively for CCR7 and CD45RO-negative, naive CD8 cells excluded terminally differentiated effector memory CD45RA+ cells. Authors' methods: Filtering differed, since immunoSEQ gave only junction sequences and no quality scores. Assay: immunoSEQ multiplex PCR; the TCRdb copy retains only in-frame clones and omits some. Clonal size and the V and J genes are those of that table, whereas D and trimming came from the DNA. The profile shows some 580,000 clones, 98% of them singletons. The germline gives CDR1 MNHEY, CDR2 SVGAGI. There are 14 residues in the CDR3. Between the trimmed V and J ends, which lost 0 bases and 2 bases, there was a span of 8 bases.

The sequenced sample consisted of naive CD8+ T cells sorted from blood. This clonotype was obtained from a man aged 25 to 40 in good health. V usage is TRBV6-5 and J usage is TRBJ2-7; D perhaps matches TRBD1 (5 bases). The DNA for the CDR3 is TGTGCCAGCAGTTACTCGCCAGGGACCTACGAGCAGTACTTC. Encoded protein: CASSYSPGTYEQYF.